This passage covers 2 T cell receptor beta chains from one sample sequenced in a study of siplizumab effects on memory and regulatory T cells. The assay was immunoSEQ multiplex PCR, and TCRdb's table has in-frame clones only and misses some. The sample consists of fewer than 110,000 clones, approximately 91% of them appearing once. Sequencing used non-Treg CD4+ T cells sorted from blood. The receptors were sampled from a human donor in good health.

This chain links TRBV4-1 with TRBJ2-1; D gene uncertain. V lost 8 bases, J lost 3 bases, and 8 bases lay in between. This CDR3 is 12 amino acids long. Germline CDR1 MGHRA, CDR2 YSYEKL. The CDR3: CASGIFYNEQFF. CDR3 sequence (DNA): TGCGCCAGCGGTATTTTCTACAATGAGCAGTTCTTC.

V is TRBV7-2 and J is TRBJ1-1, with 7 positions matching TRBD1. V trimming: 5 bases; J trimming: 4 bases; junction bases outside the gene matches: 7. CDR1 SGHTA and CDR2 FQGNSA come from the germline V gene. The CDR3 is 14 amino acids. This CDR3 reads CASSARQGGTEAFF. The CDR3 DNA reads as TGTGCCAGCAGCGCCAGACAGGGAGGCACTGAAGCTTTCTTT.